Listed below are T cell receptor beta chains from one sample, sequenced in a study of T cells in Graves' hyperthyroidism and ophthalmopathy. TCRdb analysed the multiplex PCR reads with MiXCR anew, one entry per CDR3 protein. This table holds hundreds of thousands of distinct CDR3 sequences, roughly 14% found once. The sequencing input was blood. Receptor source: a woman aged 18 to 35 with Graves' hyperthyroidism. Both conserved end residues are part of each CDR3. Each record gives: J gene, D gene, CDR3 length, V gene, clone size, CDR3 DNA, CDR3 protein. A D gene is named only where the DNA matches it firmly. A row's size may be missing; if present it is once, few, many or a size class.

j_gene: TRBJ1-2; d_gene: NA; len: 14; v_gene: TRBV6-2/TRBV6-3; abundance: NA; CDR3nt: TGTGCCAGCAGTTACTCTCGGGCTAACTATGGCTACACCTTC; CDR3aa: CASSYSRANYGYTF
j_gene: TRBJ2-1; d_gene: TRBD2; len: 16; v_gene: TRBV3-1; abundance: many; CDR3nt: TGTGCCAGCAGCCAAGATCCGGGACTAGCCTCCGGTGAGCAGTTCTTC; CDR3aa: CASSQDPGLASGEQFF
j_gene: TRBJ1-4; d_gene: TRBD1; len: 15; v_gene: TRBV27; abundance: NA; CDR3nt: TGTGCCAGCAGTTCACAGGGGGTGGGTAATGAAAAACTGTTTTTT; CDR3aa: CASSSQGVGNEKLFF
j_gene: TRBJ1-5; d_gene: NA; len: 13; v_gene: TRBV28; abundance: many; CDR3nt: TGTGCCAGCAGCCCTTGGCCGGGTCAGCCCCAGCATTTT; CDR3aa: CASSPWPGQPQHF
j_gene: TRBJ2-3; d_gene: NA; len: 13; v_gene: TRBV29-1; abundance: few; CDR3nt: TGCAGCGTCCCGACCGTTAGCACAGATACGCAGTATTTT; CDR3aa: CSVPTVSTDTQYF
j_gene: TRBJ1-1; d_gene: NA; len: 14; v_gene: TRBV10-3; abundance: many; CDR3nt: TGTGCCATCAGTGAGTCGGACCTGAACACTGAAGCTTTCTTT; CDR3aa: CAISESDLNTEAFF
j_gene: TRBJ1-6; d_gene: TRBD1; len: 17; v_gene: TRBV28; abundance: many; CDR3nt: TGTGCCAGCAGTTTCCCACGCCGGACAGGTTATAATTCACCCCTCCACTTT; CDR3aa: CASSFPRRTGYNSPLHF
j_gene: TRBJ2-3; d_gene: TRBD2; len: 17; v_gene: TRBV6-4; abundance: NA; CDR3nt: TGTGCCAGCAGTGACTCGACCAGCGGGACTGGCACAGATACGCAGTATTTT; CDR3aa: CASSDSTSGTGTDTQYF
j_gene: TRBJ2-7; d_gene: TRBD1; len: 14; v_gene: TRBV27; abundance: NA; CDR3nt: TGTGCCAGCAAGTTCGCGACAGGGTACTACGAGCAGTACTTC; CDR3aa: CASKFATGYYEQYF
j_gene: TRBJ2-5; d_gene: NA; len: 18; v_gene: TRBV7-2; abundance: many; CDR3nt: TGTGCCAGCAGCTTAGCTCCCCCCCTAGCAGGGGTGTCAGAGACCCAGTACTTC; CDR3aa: CASSLAPPLAGVSETQYF
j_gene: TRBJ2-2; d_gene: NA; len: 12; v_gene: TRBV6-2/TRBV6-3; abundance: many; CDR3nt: TGTGCCAACCTCAAGGGAGCCGGGGAGCTGTTTTTT; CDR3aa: CANLKGAGELFF
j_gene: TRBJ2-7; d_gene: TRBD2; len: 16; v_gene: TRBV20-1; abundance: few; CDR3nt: TGCAGTGCTAGAGGCGAACTAGCGGGATCGACCCACGAGCAGTACTTC; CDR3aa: CSARGELAGSTHEQYF
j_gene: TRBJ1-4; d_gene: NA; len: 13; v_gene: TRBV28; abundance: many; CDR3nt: TGTGCCAGCAGGGATGCAACTAATGAAAAACTGTTTTTT; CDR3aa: CASRDATNEKLFF
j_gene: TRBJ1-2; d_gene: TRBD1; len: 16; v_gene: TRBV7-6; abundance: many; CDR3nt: TGTGCCAGCAGCTTAAAGCAGGGGGGTTTCAACTATGGCTACACCTTC; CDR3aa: CASSLKQGGFNYGYTF
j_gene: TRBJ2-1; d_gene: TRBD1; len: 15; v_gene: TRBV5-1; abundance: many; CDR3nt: TGCGCCAGCAGCTTAGAGGGACAGAACTACAATGAGCAGTTCTTC; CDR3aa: CASSLEGQNYNEQFF
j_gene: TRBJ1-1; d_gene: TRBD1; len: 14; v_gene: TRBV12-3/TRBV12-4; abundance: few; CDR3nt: TGTGCCAGCAGTTATCAGGGGGCAAACACTGAAGCTTTCTTT; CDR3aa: CASSYQGANTEAFF
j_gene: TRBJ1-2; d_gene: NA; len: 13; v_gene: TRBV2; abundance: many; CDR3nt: TGTGCCAGCAGTGACGGGCCTACTTATGGCTACACCTTC; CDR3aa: CASSDGPTYGYTF
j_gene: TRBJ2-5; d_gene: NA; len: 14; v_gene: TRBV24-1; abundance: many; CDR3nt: TGTGCCACCAGTGTCGGGGGCAGTCAAGAGACCCAGTACTTC; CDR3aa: CATSVGGSQETQYF
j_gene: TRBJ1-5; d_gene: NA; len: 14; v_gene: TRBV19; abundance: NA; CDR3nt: TGTGCCAGTAGTATTTGGGGGCCCAATCAGCCCCAGCATTTT; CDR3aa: CASSIWGPNQPQHF
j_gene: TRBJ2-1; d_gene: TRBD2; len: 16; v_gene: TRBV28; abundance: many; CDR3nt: TGTGCCAGCAGTTCACCTAGCGGGAGTAACGTCCTTGAGCAGTTCTTC; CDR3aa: CASSSPSGSNVLEQFF
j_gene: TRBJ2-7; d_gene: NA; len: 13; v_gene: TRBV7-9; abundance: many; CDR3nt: TGTGCCAGCAGCCCCGATGCTTCCTACGAGCAGTACTTC; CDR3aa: CASSPDASYEQYF
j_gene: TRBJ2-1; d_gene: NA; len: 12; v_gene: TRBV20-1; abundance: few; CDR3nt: TGCAGTGCCGAGTCAAAGACGAACTTGCAGTTCTTC; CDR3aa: CSAESKTNLQFF
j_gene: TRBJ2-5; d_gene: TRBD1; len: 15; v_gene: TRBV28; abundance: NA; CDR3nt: TGTGCCAGCAGTTACGGGACAGGGGGCAAAGAGACCCAGTACTTC; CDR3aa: CASSYGTGGKETQYF
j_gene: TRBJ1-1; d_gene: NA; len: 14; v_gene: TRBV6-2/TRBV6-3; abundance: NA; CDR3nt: TGTGCCAGCAGGTATTCGACAGTGAACACTGAAGCTTTCTTT; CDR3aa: CASRYSTVNTEAFF
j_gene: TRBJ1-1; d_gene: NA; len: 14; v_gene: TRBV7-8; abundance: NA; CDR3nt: TGTGCCAGCAGCCCGGGACGGGGAGGCACTGAAGCTTTCTTT; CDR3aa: CASSPGRGGTEAFF
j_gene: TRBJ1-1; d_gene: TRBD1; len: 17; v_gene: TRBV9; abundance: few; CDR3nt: TGTGCCAGCAGCGAATCCGGGACAGGACGATGGGGCACTGAAGCTTTCTTT; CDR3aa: CASSESGTGRWGTEAFF
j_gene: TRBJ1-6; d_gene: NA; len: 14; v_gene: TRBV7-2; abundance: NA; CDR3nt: TGTGCCAGCAGACTCGGGACACTTAATTCACCCCTCCACTTT; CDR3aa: CASRLGTLNSPLHF
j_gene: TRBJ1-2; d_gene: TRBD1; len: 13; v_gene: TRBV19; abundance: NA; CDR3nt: TGTGCCAGTTCCGACAGGGGGATGGGTGGCTACACCTTC; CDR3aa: CASSDRGMGGYTF
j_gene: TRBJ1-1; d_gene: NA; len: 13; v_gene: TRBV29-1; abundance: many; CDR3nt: TGCAGCGTTGAAGGTCCGGGGAACACTGAAGCTTTCTTT; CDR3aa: CSVEGPGNTEAFF
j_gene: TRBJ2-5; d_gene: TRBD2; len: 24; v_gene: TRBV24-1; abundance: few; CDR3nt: TGTGCCACCAGCCGCTTAATGGGGGGCATCAGGGGACTAGCGGATATTGACGCCCAAGAGACCCAGTACTTC; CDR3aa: CATSRLMGGIRGLADIDAQETQYF
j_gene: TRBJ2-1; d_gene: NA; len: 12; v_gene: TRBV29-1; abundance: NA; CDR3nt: TGCAGCGTCCCATCACGGGCGGGTGAGCAGTTCTTC; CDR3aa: CSVPSRAGEQFF
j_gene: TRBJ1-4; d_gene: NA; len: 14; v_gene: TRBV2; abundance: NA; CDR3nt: TGTGCCAGCAGGGTTGGGGGGGCGAGAGAAAAACTGTTTTTT; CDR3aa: CASRVGGAREKLFF
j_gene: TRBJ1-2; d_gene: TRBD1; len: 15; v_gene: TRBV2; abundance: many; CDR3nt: TGTGCCTTCCATTCAACGGGACAGGGGGCATATGGCTACACCTTC; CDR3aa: CAFHSTGQGAYGYTF
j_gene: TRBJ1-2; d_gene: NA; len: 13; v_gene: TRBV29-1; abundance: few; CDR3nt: TGCAGCGGGGGGGGAGGGAACACCTATGGCTACACCTTC; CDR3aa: CSGGGGNTYGYTF
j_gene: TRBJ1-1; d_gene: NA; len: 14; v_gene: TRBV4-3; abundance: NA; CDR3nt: TGCGCCAGCAGCCAAGGGGAGGTGAACACTGAAGCTTTCTTT; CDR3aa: CASSQGEVNTEAFF
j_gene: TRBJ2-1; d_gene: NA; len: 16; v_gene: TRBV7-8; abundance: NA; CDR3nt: TGTGCCAGCAGGGATAGGACGGGGAGCTCCTACAATGAGCAGTTCTTC; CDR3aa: CASRDRTGSSYNEQFF
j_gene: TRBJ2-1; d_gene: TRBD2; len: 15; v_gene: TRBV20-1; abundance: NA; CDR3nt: TGCAGTGCGGATCCCGGGACTAGCGGTAACAATGAGCAGTTCTTC; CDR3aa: CSADPGTSGNNEQFF
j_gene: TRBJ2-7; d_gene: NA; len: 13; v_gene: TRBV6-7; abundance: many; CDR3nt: TGTGCCAGCAGTTACCGAGACGGCTACGAGCAGTACTTC; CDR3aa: CASSYRDGYEQYF
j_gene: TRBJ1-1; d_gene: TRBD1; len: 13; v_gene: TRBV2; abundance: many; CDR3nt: TGTGCCAGCAGGGACAGGGAATACACTGAAGCTTTCTTT; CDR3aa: CASRDREYTEAFF
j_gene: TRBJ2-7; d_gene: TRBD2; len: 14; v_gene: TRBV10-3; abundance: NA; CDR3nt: TGTGCCATCAGTCATAGCGGGGGAGACTACGAGCAGTACTTC; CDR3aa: CAISHSGGDYEQYF
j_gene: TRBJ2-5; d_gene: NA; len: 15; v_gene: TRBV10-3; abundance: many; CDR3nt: TGTGCCATCAGTTACAGGCAGGGTTGGGAAGAGACCCAGTACTTC; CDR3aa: CAISYRQGWEETQYF
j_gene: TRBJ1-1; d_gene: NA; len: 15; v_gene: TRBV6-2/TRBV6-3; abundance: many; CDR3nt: TGTGCCAGCTTATCTGCGGGGGCCGGAAACACTGAAGCTTTCTTT; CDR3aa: CASLSAGAGNTEAFF
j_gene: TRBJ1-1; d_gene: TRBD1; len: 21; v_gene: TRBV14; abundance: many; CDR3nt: TGTGCCAGCAGCAATCCGGGACAGGGGGCGCATAGCGGAATCCCTCTTACTGAAGCTTTCTTT; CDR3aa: CASSNPGQGAHSGIPLTEAFF
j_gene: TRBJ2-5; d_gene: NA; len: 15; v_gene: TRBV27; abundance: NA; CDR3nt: TGTGCCAGCAGTTTATCGCGTGGGGGGGCAGAGACCCAGTACTTC; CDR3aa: CASSLSRGGAETQYF
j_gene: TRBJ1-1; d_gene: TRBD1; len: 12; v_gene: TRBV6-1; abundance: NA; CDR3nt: TGTGCCAGCAGCTTTCGACAGGGTGAAGCTTTCTTT; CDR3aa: CASSFRQGEAFF
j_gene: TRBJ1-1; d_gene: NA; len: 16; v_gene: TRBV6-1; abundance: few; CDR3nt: TGTGCCAGCAGCCGCCTCGTGCCCCGGGGGAACACTGAAGCTTTCTTT; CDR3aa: CASSRLVPRGNTEAFF
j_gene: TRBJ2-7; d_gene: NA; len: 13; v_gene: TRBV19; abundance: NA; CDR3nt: TGTGCCAGTAGTGTCCCAGGAGGGTACGAGCAGTACTTC; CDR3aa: CASSVPGGYEQYF
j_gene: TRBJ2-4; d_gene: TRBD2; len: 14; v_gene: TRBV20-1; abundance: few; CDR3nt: TGCAGTGCTAGAGACGGTGCGGGGGGGGGGAATCAGTACTTC; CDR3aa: CSARDGAGGGNQYF
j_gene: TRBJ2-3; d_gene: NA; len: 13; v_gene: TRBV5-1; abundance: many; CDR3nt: TGCGCCAGCATCGAAAAGGGCACAGATACGCAGTATTTT; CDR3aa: CASIEKGTDTQYF
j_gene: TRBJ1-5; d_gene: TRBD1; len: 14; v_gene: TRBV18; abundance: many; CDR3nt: TGTGCCAGCTCACAGGGGGCCTCCAATCAGCCCCAGCATTTT; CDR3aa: CASSQGASNQPQHF
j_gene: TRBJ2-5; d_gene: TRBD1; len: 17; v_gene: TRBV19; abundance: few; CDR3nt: TGTGCCAGTAGTGTCGGGACAGGAAGGCGCGGATGGGAGACCCAGTACTTC; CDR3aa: CASSVGTGRRGWETQYF
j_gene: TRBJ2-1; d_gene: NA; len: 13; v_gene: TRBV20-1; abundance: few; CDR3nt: TGCAGTGCCAATTCCGGGACTCGGTTTTATGGCTTCTTC; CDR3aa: CSANSGTRFYGFF
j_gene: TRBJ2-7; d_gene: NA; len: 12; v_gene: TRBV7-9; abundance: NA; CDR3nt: TGTGCCAGCAGCCCGGAAGCATCAGCGCAGTACTTC; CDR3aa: CASSPEASAQYF
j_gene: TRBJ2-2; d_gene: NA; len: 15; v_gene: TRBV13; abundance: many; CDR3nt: TGTGCCAGCAGCTTACCCCGTACGTCTTCCGGGGAGCTGTTTTTT; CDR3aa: CASSLPRTSSGELFF